These 5 T cell receptor beta chains came from one sample sequenced in a study of CD8 T cells in ankylosing spondylitis. TCRdb re-derived calls from the 5' RACE reads in MiXCR, one entry per CDR3 protein. This sample carries roughly 250,000 distinct CDR3 sequences, roughly a tenth of them seen once, and the ten largest clones take 2.6%. Sequenced: blood, either unsorted or a sorted T cell fraction (not recorded which). The receptors were sampled from a male donor with ankylosing spondylitis or in good health (not recorded which).

This clonotype was observed at least ten times. The gene calls are TRBV4-1 and TRBJ2-3; 11 bases align to TRBD1. Germline trimming cut 1 base from V and 2 bases from J; bases unmatched to any gene: 5. In germline, CDR1 is MGHRA, CDR2 YSYEKL. The CDR3 runs 17 residues. Here the CDR3 reads CASSQAGTGGNTDTQYF. CDR3 nucleotides: TGCGCCAGCAGCCAAGCCGGGACAGGGGGGAACACAGATACGCAGTATTTT.

This sequence joins TRBV10-1 and TRBJ2-7; D not certain. V was trimmed by 5 bases and J by 9 bases, leaving 14 bases between them. This CDR3 has 12 amino acids. Germline V CDR1 and CDR2: WNHNN, SYGVQD (reference sequence). CDR3 amino acids: CASSSSGQRQYF. CDR3 bases: TGCGCCAGCAGTAGTTCAGGCCAAAGGCAGTACTTC.

This clonotype was observed many times. The chain uses TRBV12-5 and TRBJ2-2, with 13 bases that match TRBD2. Per the germline V gene, CDR1 is LGHNT and CDR2 is FRNRAP. This CDR3 has 18 residues. V lost 4 bases to trimming and J lost 4 bases; unmatched junction nucleotides: 9. The CDR3: CASGWTLGLAGRTGELFF. CDR3 DNA: TGTGCTAGTGGTTGGACCCTGGGACTAGCGGGACGCACCGGGGAGCTGTTTTTT.

This clonotype was recorded at least ten times. The V and J genes are TRBV20-1 and TRBJ2-1; D uncertain. The V gene lost 2 bases and the J gene lost 9 bases, with 5 bases spanning the gap. CDR1 and CDR2 (germline): DFQATT, SNEGSKA (reference sequence). The CDR3 consists of 10 residues. In DNA, the CDR3 is TGCAGTGCTAGAAAGGGTGAGCAGTTCTTC. It yields the protein CSARKGEQFF.

This clonotype was detected many times. This sequence joins TRBV9 and TRBJ2-1; perhaps TRBD1 as D (5 bases). CDR1 and CDR2 (germline): SGDLS, YYNGEE. Trimming removed 1 base from V and 4 bases from J, with 15 bases in between. The CDR3 is 16 amino acids. The CDR3 DNA reads as TGTGCCAGCAGCGTAAGTGGACAAGGGGTTTACAATGAGCAGTTCTTC. Amino acid sequence: CASSVSGQGVYNEQFF.